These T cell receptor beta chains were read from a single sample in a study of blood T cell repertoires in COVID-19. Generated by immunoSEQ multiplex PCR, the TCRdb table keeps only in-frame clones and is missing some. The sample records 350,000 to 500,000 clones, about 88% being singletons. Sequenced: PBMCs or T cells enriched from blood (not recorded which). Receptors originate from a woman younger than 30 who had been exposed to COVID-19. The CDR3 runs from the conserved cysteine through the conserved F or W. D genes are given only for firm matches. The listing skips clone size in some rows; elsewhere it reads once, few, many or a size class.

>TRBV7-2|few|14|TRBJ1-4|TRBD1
TGTGCCAGCAGCCCGCAGACAGGGTGGGAAAAACTGTTTTTT
CASSPQTGWEKLFF
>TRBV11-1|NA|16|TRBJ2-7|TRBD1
TGTGCCAGCACCACCCGAGGGGACAGGGGGTTCCACGAGCAGTACTTC
CASTTRGDRGFHEQYF
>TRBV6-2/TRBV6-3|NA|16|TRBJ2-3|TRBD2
TGTGCCAGCAGTTACTTGGGACTAGCGGGTGAAGATACGCAGTATTTT
CASSYLGLAGEDTQYF
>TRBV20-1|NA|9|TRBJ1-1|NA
TGCAGTGCTAGGTCCGGGGCTTTCTTT
CSARSGAFF
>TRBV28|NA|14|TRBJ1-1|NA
TGTGCCAGCAGTCGACCTCCCGGGTTGACTGAAGCTTTCTTT
CASSRPPGLTEAFF
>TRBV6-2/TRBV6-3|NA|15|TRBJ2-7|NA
TGTGCCAGCAGTTACACCACAGGGACGTCCTACGAGCAGTACTTC
CASSYTTGTSYEQYF
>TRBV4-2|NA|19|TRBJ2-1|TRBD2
TGTGCCAGCAGCCAAGATCCCCCATTGGGTAGCGGGAGGGGTAATGAGCAGTTCTTC
CASSQDPPLGSGRGNEQFF
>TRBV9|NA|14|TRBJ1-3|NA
TGTGCCAGCAGCGACCGACAGTGGGGTGAGACCATATATTTT
CASSDRQWGETIYF
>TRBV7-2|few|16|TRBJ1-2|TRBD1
TGTGCCAGCAGCTTTGGACAGGGGGCGGTTTTCTATGGCTACACCTTC
CASSFGQGAVFYGYTF
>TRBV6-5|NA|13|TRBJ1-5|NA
TGTGCCAGTGGTCGCAGGGTCGGGCAGCCCCAGCATTTT
CASGRRVGQPQHF
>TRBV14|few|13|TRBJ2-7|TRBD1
TGTGCCAACCCGGGACAGGGGGCCTACGAGCAGTACTTC
CANPGQGAYEQYF
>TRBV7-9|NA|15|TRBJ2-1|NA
TGTGCCAGCAGCCCCGTAGCGCCTCCCGGGAATGAGCAGTTCTTC
CASSPVAPPGNEQFF
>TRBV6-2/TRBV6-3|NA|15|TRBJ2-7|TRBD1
TGTGCCAGCAGGCCTCCGGGACAGGGCATCTACGAGCAGTACTTC
CASRPPGQGIYEQYF
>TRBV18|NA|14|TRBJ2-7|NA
TGTGCCAGCTCAGATCAGGGGCTTGACTACGAGCAGTACTTC
CASSDQGLDYEQYF
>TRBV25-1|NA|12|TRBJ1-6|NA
TGTGCCAGCACAGTTAATAATTCACCCCTCCACTTT
CASTVNNSPLHF
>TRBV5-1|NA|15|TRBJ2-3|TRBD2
TGCGCCAGCAGCTTGGGGACTAGCGGGGGGGATACGCAGTATTTT
CASSLGTSGGDTQYF
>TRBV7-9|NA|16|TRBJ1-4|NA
TGTGCCAGCAGCGTCGGGACTCCCCAACAAGTCCAAAAACTGTTTTTT
CASSVGTPQQVQKLFF
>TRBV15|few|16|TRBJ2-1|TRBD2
TGTGCCACCAGCAGAGGACTAGCGGGAGTCTACAATGAGCAGTTCTTC
CATSRGLAGVYNEQFF
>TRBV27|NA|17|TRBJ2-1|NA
TGTGCCAGCAGGTCGGAAGGCAGGGATTCGATATACAATGAGCAGTTCTTC
CASRSEGRDSIYNEQFF
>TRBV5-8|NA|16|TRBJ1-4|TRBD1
TGTGCCAGCAGCAAGGGACAGGGCTTTGGTTATGAAAAACTGTTTTTT
CASSKGQGFGYEKLFF
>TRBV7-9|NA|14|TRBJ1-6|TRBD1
TGTGCCAGCAGCTCAGACAGGGATTATTCACCCCTCCACTTT
CASSSDRDYSPLHF
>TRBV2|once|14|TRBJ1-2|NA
TGTGCCAGCAGTGTCCACATCGTTGACTATGGCTACACCTTC
CASSVHIVDYGYTF
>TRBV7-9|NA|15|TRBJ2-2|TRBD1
TGTGCCAGCAGTTCCCCAGGGGGCTGGACCGGGGAGCTGTTTTTT
CASSSPGGWTGELFF
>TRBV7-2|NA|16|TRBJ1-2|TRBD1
TGTGCCAGCAGCTTAAGGGGACAGGACCAACTCTATGGCTACACCTTC
CASSLRGQDQLYGYTF
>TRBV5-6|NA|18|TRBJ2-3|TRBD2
TGTGCCAGCAGCTTGGCCGGAGTAGCGGGATGGGTGTCAGATACGCAGTATTTT
CASSLAGVAGWVSDTQYF
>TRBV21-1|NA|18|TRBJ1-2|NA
TGTGCCAGCAGCAAAATGGGGAGAACCGACGGATCTAACTATGGCTACACCTTC
CASSKMGRTDGSNYGYTF